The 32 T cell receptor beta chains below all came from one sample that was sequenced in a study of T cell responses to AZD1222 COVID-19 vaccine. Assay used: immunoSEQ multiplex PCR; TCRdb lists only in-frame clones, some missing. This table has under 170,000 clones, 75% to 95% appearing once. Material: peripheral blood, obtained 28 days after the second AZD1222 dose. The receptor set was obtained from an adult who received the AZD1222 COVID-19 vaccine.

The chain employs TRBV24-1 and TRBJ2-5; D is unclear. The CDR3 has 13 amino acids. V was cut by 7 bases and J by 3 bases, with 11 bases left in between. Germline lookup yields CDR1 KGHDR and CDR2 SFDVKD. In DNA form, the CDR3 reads TGTGCCACCAGCCCGGGCCATAAAGAGACCCAGTACTTC. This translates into CATSPGHKETQYF.

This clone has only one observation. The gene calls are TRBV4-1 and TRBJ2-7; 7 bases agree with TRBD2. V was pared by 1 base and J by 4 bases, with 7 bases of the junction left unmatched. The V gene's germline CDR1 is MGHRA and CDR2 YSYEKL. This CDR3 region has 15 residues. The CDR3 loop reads CASSQASSGPYEQYF. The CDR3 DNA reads TGCGCCAGCAGCCAAGCGAGTAGCGGGCCTTACGAGCAGTACTTC.

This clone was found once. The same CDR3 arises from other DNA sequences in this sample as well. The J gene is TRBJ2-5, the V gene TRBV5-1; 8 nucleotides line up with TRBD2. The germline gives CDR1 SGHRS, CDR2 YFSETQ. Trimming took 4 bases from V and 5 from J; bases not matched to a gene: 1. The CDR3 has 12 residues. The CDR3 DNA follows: TGCGCCAGCAGCCCGGGAGGGGAGACCCAGTACTTC. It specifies CASSPGGETQYF.

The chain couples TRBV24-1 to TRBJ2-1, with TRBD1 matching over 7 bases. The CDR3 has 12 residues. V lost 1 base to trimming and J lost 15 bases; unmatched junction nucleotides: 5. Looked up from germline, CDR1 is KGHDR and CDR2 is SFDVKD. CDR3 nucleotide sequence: TGTGCCACCAGTGATTTAGACAGGGCTCCGTTCTTC. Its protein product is CATSDLDRAPFF.

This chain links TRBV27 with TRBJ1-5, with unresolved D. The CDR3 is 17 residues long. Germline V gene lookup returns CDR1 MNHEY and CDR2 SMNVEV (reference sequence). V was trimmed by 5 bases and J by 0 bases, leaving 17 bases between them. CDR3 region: CASSLRRGGSSNQPQHF. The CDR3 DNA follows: TGTGCCAGCAGTCTCAGACGGGGTGGTAGTAGCAATCAGCCCCAGCATTTT.

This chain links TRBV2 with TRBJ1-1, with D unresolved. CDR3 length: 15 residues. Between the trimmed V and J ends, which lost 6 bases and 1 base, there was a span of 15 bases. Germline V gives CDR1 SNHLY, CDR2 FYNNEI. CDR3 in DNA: TGTGCCAGCAGGTCCTCACGGGGAGGGAACACTGAAGCTTTCTTT. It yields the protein CASRSSRGGNTEAFF.

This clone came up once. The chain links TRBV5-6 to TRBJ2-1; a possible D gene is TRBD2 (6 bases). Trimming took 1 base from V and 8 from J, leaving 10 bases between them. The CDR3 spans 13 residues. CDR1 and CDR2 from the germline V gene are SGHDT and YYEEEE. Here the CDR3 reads CASSLNPSDEQFF. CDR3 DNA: TGTGCCAGCAGCTTGAACCCTAGCGATGAGCAGTTCTTC. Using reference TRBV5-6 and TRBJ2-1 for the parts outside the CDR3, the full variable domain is DAGVTQSPTHLIKTRGQQVTLRCSPKSGHDTVSWYQQALGQGPQFIFQYYEEEERQRGNFPDRFSGHQFPNYSSELNVNALLLGDSALYLCASSLNPSDEQFFGPGTRLTVL.

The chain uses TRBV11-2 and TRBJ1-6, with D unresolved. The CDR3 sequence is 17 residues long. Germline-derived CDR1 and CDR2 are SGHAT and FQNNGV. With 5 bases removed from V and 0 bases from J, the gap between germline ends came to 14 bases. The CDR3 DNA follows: TGTGCCAGCAGCAGAGCTCAGTCTAGCTCCTATAATTCACCCCTCCACTTT. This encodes CASSRAQSSSYNSPLHF.

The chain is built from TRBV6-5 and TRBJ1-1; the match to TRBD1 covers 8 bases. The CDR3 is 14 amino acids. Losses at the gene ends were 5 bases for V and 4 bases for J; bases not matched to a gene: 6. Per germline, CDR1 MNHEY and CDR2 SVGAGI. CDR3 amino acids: CASSLDRAVTEAFF. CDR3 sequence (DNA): TGTGCCAGCAGTCTGGACAGGGCAGTCACTGAAGCTTTCTTT.

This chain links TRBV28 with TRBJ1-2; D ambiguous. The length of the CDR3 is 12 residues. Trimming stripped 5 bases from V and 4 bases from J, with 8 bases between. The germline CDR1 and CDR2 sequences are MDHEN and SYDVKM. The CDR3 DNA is TGTGCCAGCAGTCCTGACGGCTATGGCTACACCTTC. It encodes CASSPDGYGYTF.

DNA of the CDR3: TGTGCCAGCAGCTTACAAGCGGGAGTCAATGAGCAGTTCTTC. Its protein product is CASSLQAGVNEQFF. The rearrangement joins TRBV11-2 to TRBJ2-1, with TRBD2 identical over 8 bases. Per germline, CDR1 SGHAT and CDR2 FQNNGV. Losses at the gene ends were 2 bases for V and 6 bases for J; bases not matched to a gene: 3. The CDR3 is made up of 14 amino acids.

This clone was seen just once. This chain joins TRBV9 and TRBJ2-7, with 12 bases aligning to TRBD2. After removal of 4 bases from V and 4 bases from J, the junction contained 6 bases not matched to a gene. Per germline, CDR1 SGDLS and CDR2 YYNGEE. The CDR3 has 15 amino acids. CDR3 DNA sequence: TGTGCCAGCAGCTCCTCTAGCGGGAGGGGTTACGAGCAGTACTTC. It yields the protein CASSSSSGRGYEQYF.

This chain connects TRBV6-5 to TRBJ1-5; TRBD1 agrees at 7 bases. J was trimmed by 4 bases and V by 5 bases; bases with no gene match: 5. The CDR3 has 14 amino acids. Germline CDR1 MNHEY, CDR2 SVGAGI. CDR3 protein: CASSRTGENQPQHF. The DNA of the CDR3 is TGTGCCAGCAGTAGGACAGGCGAAAATCAGCCCCAGCATTTT.

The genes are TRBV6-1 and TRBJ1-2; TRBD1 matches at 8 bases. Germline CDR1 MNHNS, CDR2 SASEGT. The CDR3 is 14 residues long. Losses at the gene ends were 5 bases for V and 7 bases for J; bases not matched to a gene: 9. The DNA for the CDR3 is TGTGCCAGCAGTTCTGACAGGGGTTTAGGTGGCTACACCTTC. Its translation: CASSSDRGLGGYTF.

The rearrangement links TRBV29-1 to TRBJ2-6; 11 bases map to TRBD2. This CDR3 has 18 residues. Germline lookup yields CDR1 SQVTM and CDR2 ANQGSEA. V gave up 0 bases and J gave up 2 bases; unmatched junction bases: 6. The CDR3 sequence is CSVEDAKLAGAGANVLTF. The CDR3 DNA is TGCAGCGTTGAAGATGCTAAACTAGCGGGAGCTGGGGCCAACGTCCTGACTTTC.

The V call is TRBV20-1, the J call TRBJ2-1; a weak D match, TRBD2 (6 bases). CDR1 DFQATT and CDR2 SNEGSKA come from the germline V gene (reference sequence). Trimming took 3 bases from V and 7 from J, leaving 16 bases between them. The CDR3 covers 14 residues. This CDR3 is CSASQASAGNEQFF. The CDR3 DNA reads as TGCAGTGCTAGTCAGGCTAGCGCAGGGAATGAGCAGTTCTTC.

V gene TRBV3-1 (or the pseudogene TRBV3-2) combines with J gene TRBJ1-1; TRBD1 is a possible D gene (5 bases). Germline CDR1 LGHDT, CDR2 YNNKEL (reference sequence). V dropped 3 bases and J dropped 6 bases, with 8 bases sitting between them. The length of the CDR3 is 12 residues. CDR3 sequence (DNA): TGTGCCAGCAGCCATGGGGGGGCTGAAGCTTTCTTT. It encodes CASSHGGAEAFF.

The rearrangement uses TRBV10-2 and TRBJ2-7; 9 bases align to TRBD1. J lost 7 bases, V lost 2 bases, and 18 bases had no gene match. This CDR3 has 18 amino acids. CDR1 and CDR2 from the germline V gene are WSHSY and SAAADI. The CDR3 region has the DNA TGCGCCAGCAGTGAGGGGACCCGGCTACAGGGGGCGCGAAAGGAGCAGTACTTC. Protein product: CASSEGTRLQGARKEQYF.

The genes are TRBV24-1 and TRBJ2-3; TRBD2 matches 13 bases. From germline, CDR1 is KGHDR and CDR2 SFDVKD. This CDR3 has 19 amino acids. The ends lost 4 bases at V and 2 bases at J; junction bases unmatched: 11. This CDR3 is CATSEGPGTSGTLTDTQYF. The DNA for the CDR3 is TGTGCCACCAGTGAAGGACCCGGGACTAGCGGGACCCTCACAGATACGCAGTATTTT.

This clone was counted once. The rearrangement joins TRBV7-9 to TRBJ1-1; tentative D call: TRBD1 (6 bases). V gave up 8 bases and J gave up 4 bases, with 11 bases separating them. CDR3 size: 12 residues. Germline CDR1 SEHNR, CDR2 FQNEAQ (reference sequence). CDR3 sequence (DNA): TGTGCCAGCGGAAGGGGGGGCACTGAAGCTTTCTTT. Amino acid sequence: CASGRGGTEAFF.

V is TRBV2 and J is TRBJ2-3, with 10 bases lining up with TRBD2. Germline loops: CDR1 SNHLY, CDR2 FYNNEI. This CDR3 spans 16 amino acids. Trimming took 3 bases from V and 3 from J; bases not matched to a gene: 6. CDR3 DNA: TGTGCCAGCAGTGAGAGGGCTAGCGGGAGAACAGATACGCAGTATTTT. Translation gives CASSERASGRTDTQYF.

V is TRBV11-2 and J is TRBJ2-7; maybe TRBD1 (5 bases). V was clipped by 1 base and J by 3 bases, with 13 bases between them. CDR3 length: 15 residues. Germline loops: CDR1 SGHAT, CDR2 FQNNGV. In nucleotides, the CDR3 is TGTGCCAGCAGCTTAGCTCAGGGTCCCATCTACGAGCAGTACTTC. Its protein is CASSLAQGPIYEQYF. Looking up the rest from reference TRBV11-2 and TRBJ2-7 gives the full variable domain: EAGVAQSPRYKIIEKRQSVAFWCNPISGHATLYWYQQILGQGPKLLIQFQNNGVVDDSQLPKDRFSAERLKGVDSTLKIQPAKLEDSAVYLCASSLAQGPIYEQYFGPGTRLTVT.

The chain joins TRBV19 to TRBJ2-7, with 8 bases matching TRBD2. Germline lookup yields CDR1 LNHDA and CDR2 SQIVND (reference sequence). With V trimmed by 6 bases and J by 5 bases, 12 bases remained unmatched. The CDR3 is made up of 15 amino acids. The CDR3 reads CASSRGGMPFHEQYF. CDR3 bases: TGTGCCAGTAGCCGGGGGGGGATGCCTTTCCACGAGCAGTACTTC.

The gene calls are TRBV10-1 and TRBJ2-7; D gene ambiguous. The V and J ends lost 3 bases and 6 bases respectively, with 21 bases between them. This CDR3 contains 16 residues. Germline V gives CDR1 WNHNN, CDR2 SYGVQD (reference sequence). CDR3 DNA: TGCGCCAGCAGTGAAGGGCTAGGAGCGCAAGTGGGCGAGCAGTACTTC. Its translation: CASSEGLGAQVGEQYF.

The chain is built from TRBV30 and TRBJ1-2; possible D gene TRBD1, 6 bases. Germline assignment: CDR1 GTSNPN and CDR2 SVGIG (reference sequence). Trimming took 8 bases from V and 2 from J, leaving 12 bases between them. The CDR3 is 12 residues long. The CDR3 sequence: CAKDSPNYGYTF. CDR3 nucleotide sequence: TGTGCCAAGGACAGTCCGAACTATGGCTACACCTTC.

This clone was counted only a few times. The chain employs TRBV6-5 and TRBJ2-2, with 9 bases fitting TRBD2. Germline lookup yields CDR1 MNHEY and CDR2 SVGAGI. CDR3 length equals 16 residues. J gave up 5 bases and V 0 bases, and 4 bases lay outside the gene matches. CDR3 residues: CASSYSSSGRTGELFF. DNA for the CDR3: TGTGCCAGCAGTTACTCCAGTAGCGGGAGAACCGGGGAGCTGTTTTTT.

The CDR3 DNA is TGTGCCAGCAGCCAAGAAGGAGGGAGGGGGGAGCTGTTTTTT. It translates to CASSQEGGRGELFF. The chain combines TRBV3-1 (or the pseudogene TRBV3-2) with TRBJ2-2; possibly TRBD2 for D (6 bases). CDR3 length: 14 amino acids. The germline V gene encodes CDR1 LGHDT and CDR2 YNNKEL (reference sequence). With 0 bases removed from V and 8 bases from J, the gap between germline ends came to 10 bases.

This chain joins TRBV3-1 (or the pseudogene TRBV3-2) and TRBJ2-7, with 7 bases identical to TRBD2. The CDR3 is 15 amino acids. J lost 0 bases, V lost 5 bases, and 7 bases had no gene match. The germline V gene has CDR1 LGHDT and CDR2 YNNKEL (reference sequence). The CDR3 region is CASSRSGAGSYEQYF. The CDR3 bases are TGTGCCAGCAGCAGAAGCGGGGCCGGCTCCTACGAGCAGTACTTC.

The chain's CDR3 is CASSLGTQLDTQYF. The DNA of the CDR3 is TGTGCCAGCAGCTTAGGGACTCAGCTAGATACGCAGTATTTT. This chain joins TRBV3-1 (or the pseudogene TRBV3-2) and TRBJ2-3, with D perhaps matching TRBD2 (6 bases). V was clipped by 5 bases and J by 5 bases, with 14 bases between them. The CDR3 has 14 amino acids. CDR1 and CDR2 from the germline V gene are LGHDT and YNNKEL (reference sequence).

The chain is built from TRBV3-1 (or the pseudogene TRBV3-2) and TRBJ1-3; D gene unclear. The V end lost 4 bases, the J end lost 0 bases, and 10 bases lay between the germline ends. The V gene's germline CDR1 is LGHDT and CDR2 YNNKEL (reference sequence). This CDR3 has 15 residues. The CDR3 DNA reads TGTGCCAGCAGCCCTTCCCCACTCTCTGGAAACACCATATATTTT. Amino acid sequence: CASSPSPLSGNTIYF.

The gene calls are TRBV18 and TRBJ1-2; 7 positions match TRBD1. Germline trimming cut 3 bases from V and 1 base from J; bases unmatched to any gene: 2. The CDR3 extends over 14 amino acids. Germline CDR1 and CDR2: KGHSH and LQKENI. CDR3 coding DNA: TGTGCCAGCTCACCGGCAGGGGGTAACTATGGCTACACCTTC. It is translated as CASSPAGGNYGYTF.

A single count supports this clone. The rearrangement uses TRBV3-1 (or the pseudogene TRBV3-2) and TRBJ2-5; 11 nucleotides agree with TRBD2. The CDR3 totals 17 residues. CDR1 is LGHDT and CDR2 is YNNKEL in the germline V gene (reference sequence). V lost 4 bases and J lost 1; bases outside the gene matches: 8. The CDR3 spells CASSPQGGLAAQETQYF. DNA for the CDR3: TGTGCCAGCAGCCCCCAGGGGGGACTAGCGGCCCAAGAGACCCAGTACTTC.